This is a list of T cell receptor beta chains from one sample in a study of blood T cell repertoires in COVID-19. Repertoires were generated with immunoSEQ multiplex PCR, while TCRdb's copy carries only in-frame clones and drops some. The sample includes 200,000 to 250,000 clones, approximately 87% seen only once; the top ten take 6.2%. Sequenced: peripheral blood. The receptors stem from a man between 60 and 75 years old who had recovered from COVID-19. Each CDR3 is given with its conserved first and last residue. D genes are given only for firm matches. For some rows the clone size is stated as once, few or many, or as a class when expanded; others skip it.

J gene | clone size | D gene | V gene | CDR3 protein | CDR3 DNA
TRBJ1-1 | . | TRBD1 | TRBV6-6 | CASSSHSTGGLAFF | TGTGCCAGCAGTTCCCACTCGACAGGGGGCTTGGCTTTCTTT
TRBJ1-5 | . | . | TRBV2 | CASSRDGGNQPQHF | TGTGCCAGCAGCAGGGATGGTGGCAATCAGCCCCAGCATTTT
TRBJ1-6 | . | . | TRBV19 | CASRREYNSPLHF | TGTGCCAGTAGGAGGGAATATAATTCACCCCTCCACTTT
TRBJ2-7 | . | TRBD2 | TRBV5-1 | CASDRGGAGVGEQYF | TGCGCCAGCGACCGAGGGGGAGCGGGAGTAGGCGAGCAGTACTTC
TRBJ1-2 | . | TRBD1 | TRBV28 | CASRGTGENYGYTF | TGTGCCAGCAGAGGGACAGGGGAGAACTATGGCTACACCTTC
TRBJ1-5 | . | TRBD1 | TRBV2 | CASSGQGNQPQHF | TGTGCCAGCAGCGGACAGGGAAATCAGCCCCAGCATTTT
TRBJ1-3 | . | . | TRBV9 | CASSVSPVSGNTIYF | TGTGCCAGCAGCGTTTCCCCCGTCTCTGGAAACACCATATATTTT
TRBJ1-1 | once | . | TRBV2 | CASSAAGFDTEAFF | TGTGCCAGCAGTGCCGCAGGGTTCGACACTGAAGCTTTCTTT
TRBJ2-2 | . | . | TRBV30 | CAGGAQYTGELFF | TGTGCCGGAGGGGCTCAATACACCGGGGAGCTGTTTTTT
TRBJ1-1 | . | . | TRBV2 | CASTRVNTEAFF | TGTGCCAGCACCAGGGTGAACACTGAAGCTTTCTTT
TRBJ1-2 | . | . | TRBV18 | CASSTLGARGYTF | TGTGCCAGCTCAACGCTGGGGGCTAGGGGCTACACCTTC
TRBJ1-1 | few | . | TRBV11-2 | CASSPSNRAGNAEAFF | TGTGCCAGCAGCCCGAGTAACAGGGCAGGGAACGCTGAAGCTTTCTTT
TRBJ2-3 | few | TRBD1 | TRBV19 | CASSETGASTDTQYF | TGTGCCAGTAGTGAGACAGGGGCTAGCACAGATACGCAGTATTTT
TRBJ2-1 | . | . | TRBV7-2 | CASSTPPGGKFF | TGTGCCAGCAGCACACCACCAGGGGGGAAGTTCTTC